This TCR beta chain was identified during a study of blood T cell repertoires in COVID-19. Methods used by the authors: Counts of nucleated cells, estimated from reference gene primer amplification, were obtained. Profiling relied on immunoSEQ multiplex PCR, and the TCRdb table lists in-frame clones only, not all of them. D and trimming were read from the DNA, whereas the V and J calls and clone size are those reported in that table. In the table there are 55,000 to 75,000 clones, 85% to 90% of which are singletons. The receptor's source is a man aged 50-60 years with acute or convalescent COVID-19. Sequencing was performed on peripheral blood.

In nucleotides, the CDR3 is TGCGCCAGCCAAGTTACGGTCGGACTTCGAGGGCTTGGGGCCTACAATGAGCAGTTCTTC. It is translated as CASQVTVGLRGLGAYNEQFF. The genes are TRBV5-1 and TRBJ2-1; a possible D gene is TRBD2 (5 bases). Germline V gives CDR1 SGHRS, CDR2 YFSETQ. V was trimmed by 7 bases and J by 2 bases, leaving 31 bases between them. The CDR3 is made up of 20 amino acids. The complete variable domain, with remaining parts taken from reference TRBV5-1 and TRBJ2-1, reads KAGVTQTPRYLIKTRGQQVTLSCSPISGHRSVSWYQQTPGQGLQFLFEYFSETQRNKGNFPGRFSGRQFSNSRSEMNVSTLELGDSALYLCASQVTVGLRGLGAYNEQFFGPGTRLTVL.